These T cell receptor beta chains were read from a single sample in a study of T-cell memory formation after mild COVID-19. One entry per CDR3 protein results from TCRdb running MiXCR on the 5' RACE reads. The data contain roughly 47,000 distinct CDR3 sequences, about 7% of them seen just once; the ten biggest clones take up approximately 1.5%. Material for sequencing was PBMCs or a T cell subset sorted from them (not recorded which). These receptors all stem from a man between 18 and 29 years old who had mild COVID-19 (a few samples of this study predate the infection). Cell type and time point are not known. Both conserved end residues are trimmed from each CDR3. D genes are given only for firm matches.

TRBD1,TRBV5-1,ASSLGGQGNEQV
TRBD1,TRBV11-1,ASSRRAGRDSRSGANVLT
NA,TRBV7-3,ASSLLTGNTIY
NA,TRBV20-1,SAREVAGSPLH
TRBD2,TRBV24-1,ATSDPGLAGGNEQF
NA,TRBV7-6,ASSLLQWEKLF
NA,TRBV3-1,ASSQGWNTGELF
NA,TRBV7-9,ASSLQYAADTQY
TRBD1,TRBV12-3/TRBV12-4,ASSGRTGNTEAF
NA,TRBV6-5,ASSLGQFSGNTIY
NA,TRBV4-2,ASSQVSAGELF
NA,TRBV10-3,ASRPQLSGANVLT
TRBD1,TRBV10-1,ASSVRTGERDTGELF
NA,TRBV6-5,ASSPPGGAGTGELF
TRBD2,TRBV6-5,ASGQRGYSNTGELF